One and the same sample provided the 24 T cell receptor beta chains below, sequenced in a study of OX40 agonist ivuxolimab in advanced cancers. Assay: immunoSEQ multiplex PCR; the TCRdb copy retains only in-frame clones and omits some. The sample has about 46,000 clones; 87% are singletons. The sample consisted of CD4+ or CD8+ T cells sorted from blood, taken in a trial of the OX40 agonist ivuxolimab. The receptors shown here come from an adult with an advanced solid tumor such as melanoma, head and neck, liver or kidney cancer.

The V call is TRBV28, the J call TRBJ2-7; 8 bases match TRBD2. V lost 6 bases, J lost 3 bases, and 7 bases stayed unmatched. CDR3 length: 14 amino acids. The germline CDR1 and CDR2 sequences are MDHEN and SYDVKM. DNA for the CDR3: TGTGCCAGCAGCCAAGCGGGAGTTTACTACGAGCAGTACTTC. Translating gives CASSQAGVYYEQYF.

This chain connects TRBV5-1 to TRBJ1-3; 8 nucleotides line up with TRBD1. Per the germline V gene, CDR1 is SGHRS and CDR2 is YFSETQ. This CDR3 is built from 16 residues. V dropped 2 bases and J dropped 1; count of bases not matched to a gene: 5. The CDR3 DNA reads TGCGCCAGCAGCTTAAGGACAGGGACGTCTGGAAACACCATATATTTT. This gives the protein CASSLRTGTSGNTIYF.

This sequence joins TRBV7-2 and TRBJ1-2; unclear D gene. Trimming took 1 base from V and 8 from J, leaving 11 bases between them. The CDR3 covers 13 residues. Germline values: CDR1 SGHTA, CDR2 FQGNSA. The CDR3: CASSLVRGEGYTF. In nucleotides, the CDR3 is TGTGCCAGCAGCTTAGTGCGTGGAGAAGGCTACACCTTC. The full variable domain, its missing parts supplied by reference TRBV7-2 and TRBJ1-2, is GAGVSQSPSNKVTEKGKDVELRCDPISGHTALYWYRQSLGQGLEFLIYFQGNSAPDKSGLPSDRFSAERTGGSVSTLTIQRTQQEDSAVYLCASSLVRGEGYTFGSGTRLTVV.

The chain combines TRBV9 with TRBJ2-7; 7 nucleotides match TRBD1. Germline V gene data show CDR1 as SGDLS and CDR2 as YYNGEE. Trimming took 0 bases from V and 7 from J; bases not matched to a gene: 7. This CDR3 is built from 14 residues. Written as DNA, the CDR3 is TGTGCCAGCAGCGTAGCAGGGGGAAATGGGGAGCAGTACTTC. This gives the protein CASSVAGGNGEQYF. Variable domain in full (rest from reference TRBV9 and TRBJ2-7): DSGVTQTPKHLITATGQRVTLRCSPRSGDLSVYWYQQSLDQGLQFLIQYYNGEERAKGNILERFSAQQFPDLHSELNLSSLELGDSALYFCASSVAGGNGEQYFGPGTRLTVT.

This chain connects TRBV18 to TRBJ2-5; 13 bases are shared with TRBD2. V shed 1 base and J 2 bases; nucleotides not matched to a gene: 4. CDR1 and CDR2 from the germline V gene are KGHSH and LQKENI. The CDR3 covers 17 residues. DNA of the CDR3: TGTGCCAGCTCACCACGACTAGCGGGAGGTCCGCAAGAGACCCAGTACTTC. Amino acid sequence: CASSPRLAGGPQETQYF.

The rearrangement uses TRBV7-9 and TRBJ1-1; D perhaps matches TRBD1 (5 bases). This CDR3 is built from 18 residues. Per the germline V gene, CDR1 is SEHNR and CDR2 is FQNEAQ (reference sequence). Deletions cut 1 base from V and 6 bases from J, with 24 bases between. The CDR3 region has the DNA TGTGCCAGCAGCTTAGGGCAGGGAAATAAACCCTTGATGGCTGAAGCTTTCTTT. Translation: CASSLGQGNKPLMAEAFF. The whole variable domain, filled in from reference TRBV7-9 and TRBJ1-1, reads DTGVSQNPRHKITKRGQNVTFRCDPISEHNRLYWYRQTLGQGPEFLTYFQNEAQLEKSRLLSDRFSAERPKGSFSTLEIQRTEQGDSAMYLCASSLGQGNKPLMAEAFFGQGTRLTVV.

The rearrangement links TRBV11-1 to TRBJ2-6, with D unresolved. Germline loops: CDR1 SGHAT, CDR2 FQDESV (reference sequence). V was trimmed by 0 bases and J by 3 bases, leaving 6 bases between them. The CDR3 is 15 residues long. CDR3 coding DNA: TGTGCCAGCAGCTTAGCAGGGAATGGGGCCAACGTCCTGACTTTC. The encoded protein is CASSLAGNGANVLTF.

V gene TRBV5-4 combines with J gene TRBJ2-2; 9 positions agree with TRBD2. Germline V gives CDR1 SGHNT, CDR2 YYREEE (reference sequence). There are 16 residues in the CDR3. V trimming: 1 base; J trimming: 6 bases; junction bases outside the gene matches: 7. This CDR3 is CASSLTAGGLPGELFF. Here the CDR3 DNA reads TGTGCCAGCAGCTTGACGGCGGGAGGGCTCCCCGGGGAGCTGTTTTTT.

The chain recombines TRBV6-6 with TRBJ2-7; D tentatively fits TRBD1 or TRBD2 (5 bases each). Germline-derived CDR1 and CDR2 are MNHNY and SVGAGI (reference sequence). The CDR3 runs to 13 residues. V was shortened by 4 bases and J by 0 bases, with 7 bases between the two germline ends. In DNA, the CDR3 is TGTGCCAGCAGTTGGGGGAGCTCCTACGAGCAGTACTTC. Translated, it gives CASSWGSSYEQYF.

The chain uses TRBV10-3 and TRBJ2-1; the match to TRBD2 covers 11 bases. Losses at the gene ends were 6 bases for V and 6 bases for J; bases not matched to a gene: 4. This CDR3 has 14 amino acids. From germline, CDR1 is ENHRY and CDR2 SYGVKD. The CDR3 DNA follows: TGTGCCATCAGAGGGACTAGCGGCCCCAATGAGCAGTTCTTC. It is translated as CAIRGTSGPNEQFF.

The V call is TRBV15, the J call TRBJ2-1; TRBD2 matches at 10 bases. V gave up 0 bases and J gave up 3 bases; unmatched junction bases: 2. The CDR3 length is 16 residues. Germline V lookup: CDR1 LNHNV, CDR2 YYDKDF (reference sequence). CDR3 sequence (DNA): TGTGCCACCAGCAGAGAGGTAGCGGGAGGCTACAATGAGCAGTTCTTC. Translating gives CATSREVAGGYNEQFF.

This sequence joins TRBV5-1 and TRBJ1-5, with D uncertain. CDR3 length: 15 amino acids. V lost 4 bases and J 2 bases, leaving 13 bases between the germline ends. Germline V lookup: CDR1 SGHRS, CDR2 YFSETQ. The CDR3 DNA is TGCGCCAGCAGCCTTGAGAGTGGGGGCAATCAGCCCCAGCATTTT. It translates to CASSLESGGNQPQHF.

The chain is built from TRBV10-3 and TRBJ1-1; no definite D call. The V gene lost 0 bases and the J gene lost 11 bases, with 13 bases spanning the gap. Germline V gives CDR1 ENHRY, CDR2 SYGVKD. The CDR3 runs 13 residues. CDR3 nucleotides: TGTGCCATCAGTGAGTCTATACAGCTCGAGGCTTTCTTT. This sequence encodes CAISESIQLEAFF.

The chain is built from TRBV5-4 and TRBJ1-4; 7 bases align to TRBD1. The V segment lost 5 bases and the J segment 6 bases; nucleotides outside the gene matches: 10. CDR3 size: 15 residues. Germline V gene sequence: CDR1 SGHNT, CDR2 YYREEE (reference sequence). The CDR3 DNA sequence: TGTGCCAGCAGTTTGTTCGACAGGGTGGATGAAAAACTGTTTTTT. The encoded protein is CASSLFDRVDEKLFF.

V and J are TRBV29-1 and TRBJ2-7, with 8 bases aligning to TRBD1. The CDR3 totals 13 residues. V was clipped by 7 bases and J by 2 bases; unmatched bases: 7. Germline CDR1 SQVTM, CDR2 ANQGSEA. CDR3 bases: TGCAGCGCCCAGGGGGCGCGACCCTACGAGCAGTACTTC. Translated, it gives CSAQGARPYEQYF.

The chain employs TRBV4-2 and TRBJ2-1; 9 nucleotides line up with TRBD2. The J segment lost 2 bases and the V segment lost 5 bases, leaving 7 bases of the junction unmatched. Germline V gives CDR1 LGHNA, CDR2 YNFKEQ. CDR3 size: 16 residues. The CDR3 DNA reads TGTGCCAGCAGCTCCATAGCGGGGGTGACCTACAATGAGCAGTTCTTC. As protein: CASSSIAGVTYNEQFF.

For this clone: The same CDR3 can be traced to other DNA sequences in this sample. The chain combines TRBV9 with TRBJ2-7; 8 nucleotides match TRBD1. The CDR3 runs 13 residues. The trim removed 3 bases at V and 4 bases at J, leaving 3 bases unmatched. Germline V gene sequence: CDR1 SGDLS, CDR2 YYNGEE. CDR3 in amino acids: CASSAQGAYEQYF. Written as DNA, the CDR3 is TGTGCCAGCAGCGCTCAGGGGGCTTACGAGCAGTACTTC.

This clone is a singleton in its sample. This chain connects TRBV11-2 to TRBJ2-7, with a weak D call TRBD2 (5 bases). The CDR3 loop spans 16 amino acids. Germline CDR1 reads SGHAT; CDR2 reads FQNNGV. V lost 1 base and J 5 bases, leaving 18 bases between the germline ends. CDR3 sequence (DNA): TGTGCCAGCAGCTTAGGTGCGGGCCCGCGTGTAAACGAGCAGTACTTC. It specifies CASSLGAGPRVNEQYF.

The J gene is TRBJ2-5, the V gene TRBV6-6, with D tentatively TRBD1 or TRBD2 (5 bases each). The germline V gene has CDR1 MNHNY and CDR2 SVGAGI (reference sequence). The CDR3 has 13 residues. V was shortened by 6 bases and J by 9 bases, with 17 bases between the two germline ends. CDR3 DNA: TGTGCCAGCAGCCGCGAGGGGCAGGCGGCCCAGTACTTC. Translating it yields CASSREGQAAQYF.

CDR3 in DNA: TGCGCCAGCAGCCTCGGGACAGGGTTAACCGGGGAGCTGTTTTTT. Residues: CASSLGTGLTGELFF. The chain recombines TRBV4-1 with TRBJ2-2; 9 nucleotides align to TRBD1. The V and J ends lost 4 bases and 5 bases, in that order; junction bases with no gene match: 5. This CDR3 has 15 amino acids. The germline gives CDR1 MGHRA, CDR2 YSYEKL.

J is TRBJ2-7 and V is TRBV28; 8 bases are a match to TRBD2. The junction had 11 bases not matched to a gene; V was cut back by 4 bases and J by 3 bases. The CDR3 extends over 16 amino acids. Germline V gives CDR1 MDHEN, CDR2 SYDVKM. CDR3 sequence (DNA): TGTGCCAGCAGTTCCGGGGGAGCGGGAGAGATCTACGAGCAGTACTTC. It encodes CASSSGGAGEIYEQYF.

The chain joins TRBV28 to TRBJ1-2, with unresolved D. Germline CDR1 and CDR2: MDHEN and SYDVKM. V was trimmed by 3 bases and J by 4 bases, leaving 6 bases between them. This CDR3 is 12 amino acids long. In DNA form, the CDR3 reads TGTGCCAGCAGTTTTCGATCCTATGGCTACACCTTC. Translating it yields CASSFRSYGYTF.

The V gene is TRBV19, the J gene TRBJ1-1; maybe TRBD1 (5 bases). The CDR3 is 13 residues long. Trimming removed 5 bases at V and 6 bases at J, with 13 bases between. CDR1 LNHDA and CDR2 SQIVND come from the germline V gene (reference sequence). DNA of the CDR3: TGTGCCAGTAGTCCCCGACAGACCTCTGAAGCTTTCTTT. Translating gives CASSPRQTSEAFF. The full variable domain, with the rest looked up from reference TRBV19 and TRBJ1-1, is DGGITQSPKYLFRKEGQNVTLSCEQNLNHDAMYWYRQDPGQGLRLIYYSQIVNDFQKGDIAEGYSVSREKKESFPLTVTSAQKNPTAFYLCASSPRQTSEAFFGQGTRLTVV.

DNA of the CDR3: TGTGCCAGCAGGGGGAGGTACGCCGGGGAGCTGTTTTTT. This sequence encodes CASRGRYAGELFF. The V and J genes are TRBV6-1 and TRBJ2-2; TRBD2 is a possible D gene (6 bases). Trimming took 6 bases from V and 6 from J, leaving 11 bases between them. CDR1 is MNHNS, CDR2 SASEGT, per germline. The CDR3 runs to 13 residues.